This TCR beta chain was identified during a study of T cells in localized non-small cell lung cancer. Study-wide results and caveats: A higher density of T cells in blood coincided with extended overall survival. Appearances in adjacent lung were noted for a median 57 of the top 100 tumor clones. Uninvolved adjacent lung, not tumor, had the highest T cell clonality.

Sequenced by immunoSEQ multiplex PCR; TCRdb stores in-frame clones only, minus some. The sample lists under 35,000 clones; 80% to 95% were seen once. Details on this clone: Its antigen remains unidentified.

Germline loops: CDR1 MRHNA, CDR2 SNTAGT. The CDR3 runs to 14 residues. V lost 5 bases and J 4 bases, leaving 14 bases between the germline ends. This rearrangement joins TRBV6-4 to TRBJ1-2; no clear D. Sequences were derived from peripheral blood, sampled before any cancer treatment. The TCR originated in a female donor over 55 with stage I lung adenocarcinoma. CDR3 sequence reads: CASSPRAGLYGYTF. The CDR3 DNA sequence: TGTGCCAGCAGTCCGCGAGCCGGTCTCTATGGCTACACCTTC.